This T cell receptor (beta chain) was retrieved from a study of T cells in Graves' hyperthyroidism and ophthalmopathy. Whole-study context: Peripheral blood was drawn at first diagnosis, prior to all treatment. Whole-study findings and limits: In blood, most of the thyroid clonotypes expanded above 0.001 were also present.

Diagnosis of hyperthyroidism was new in patients aged 18 to 65, and its duration was under 2 months. Clinicians diagnosed patients from clinical symptoms, serum thyroxine and TRAb, thyroid ultrasound and orbital computed tomography. V shed 5 bases and J shed 0 bases, with 11 bases lying between them. There are 14 residues in the CDR3. There were TCR beta CDR3 regions amplified from RNA transcripts. First-round RT-PCR of the TCR CDR3 relied on the HTBI primer set. TCRdb reprocessed the multiplex PCR reads via MiXCR and lists one record per CDR3 protein. The table records around 350,000 distinct CDR3 sequences, over 15% of them present only once. About this clonotype: The antigen is unknown.

Sequenced input: blood. The source of this sequence is a young woman with Graves' hyperthyroidism. The rearrangement uses TRBV12-3 or TRBV12-4 and TRBJ2-7; D unresolved. CDR3 coding DNA: TGTGCCAGCAGTCCGTCGGGCCGCTCCTACGAGCAGTACTTC. This encodes CASSPSGRSYEQYF.